This T cell receptor (beta chain) was found in a study of blood T cell repertoires in COVID-19. The CDR3 runs to 12 residues. Germline CDR1 is SNHLY and CDR2 is FYNNEI. Worth noting for this clone: A read error may produce the germline difference seen at one junction end.

TCRdb's copy holds only in-frame clones and misses some; the assay was immunoSEQ multiplex PCR. This sample has about 190,000 clones, with 84% found just once. The sample was peripheral blood. This chain joins TRBV2 and TRBJ2-7, with 7 bases lining up with TRBD1. The source of this sequence is a woman in her seventies with active or convalescent COVID-19. The CDR3 DNA follows: TGTGCCAGCAGTCAAACAGGGGCCGGGCCAGTCTTC. It encodes CASSQTGAGPVF.